This T cell receptor (beta chain) comes out of a study of T cells in Graves' hyperthyroidism and ophthalmopathy. Between the trimmed V and J ends, which lost 5 bases and 11 bases, there was a span of 9 bases. This CDR3 comprises 11 residues. Germline V CDR1 and CDR2: LNHDA, SQIVND (reference sequence). The CDR3 regions of TCR beta were amplified from RNA transcripts. A set of HTBI primers served as the primers for a first-round RT-PCR of the TCR CDR3. MiXCR was run by TCRdb on the multiplex PCR reads, yielding one entry per CDR3 protein. Among a few hundred thousand distinct CDR3 sequences listed, roughly a sixth were seen once. Findings and caveats of the study: In simple terms, a model built on 13 V-J features told ophthalmopathy apart from stable hyperthyroidism. Most thyroid clonotypes with frequency above 0.001 were detected in blood.

Turning to this clonotype: Antigen: not known.

The clonotype comes from a woman aged 35 to 49 with Graves' ophthalmopathy. J is TRBJ2-2 and V is TRBV19; the D gene could be TRBD1 or TRBD2 (5 bases each). The material sequenced was blood. CDR3 bases: TGTGCCAGTAGTCCGGGGACCGAGCTGTTTTTT. Protein sequence: CASSPGTELFF. The variable domain in full, completed from reference TRBV19 and TRBJ2-2, reads DGGITQSPKYLFRKEGQNVTLSCEQNLNHDAMYWYRQDPGQGLRLIYYSQIVNDFQKGDIAEGYSVSREKKESFPLTVTSAQKNPTAFYLCASSPGTELFFGEGSRLTVL.